The rows below give T cell receptor beta chains drawn from one sample of a study of blood T cell repertoires in COVID-19. Sequencing used immunoSEQ multiplex PCR; TCRdb keeps in-frame clones, though not all of them. Of 80,000 to 100,000 clones listed, roughly nine tenths were seen once; the top ten hold about 1.6%. The sample consisted of peripheral blood. Receptors originate from a human donor with active COVID-19. The donor label of this sample is uncertain. CDR3s include the opening cysteine and the closing phenylalanine or tryptophan. D genes are given only for firm matches. Clone size is shown for a subset of rows, as once, few, many or a class of expanded clone.

>TRBD1|-|TRBV2|TRBJ1-5
CASSELIGTGSSNQPQHF
TGTGCCAGCAGTGAATTGATCGGGACAGGAAGTTCCAATCAGCCCCAGCATTTT
>-|-|TRBV2|TRBJ2-7
CASSDSVTESYEQYF
TGTGCCAGCAGTGACTCGGTGACAGAGTCCTACGAGCAGTACTTC
>TRBD2|-|TRBV7-3|TRBJ2-1
CASSLTTSGGLYNEQFF
TGTGCCAGCAGCTTAACGACTAGCGGGGGGCTCTACAATGAGCAGTTCTTC
>-|once|TRBV11-3|TRBJ2-2
CASSIGPNQNTGELFF
TGTGCCAGCAGCATAGGGCCCAACCAGAACACCGGGGAGCTGTTTTTT
>-|few|TRBV27|TRBJ1-5
CASSSTSLDSHLDQPQHF
TGTGCCAGCAGTTCCACCTCTTTGGACAGCCACCTGGATCAGCCCCAGCATTTT
>TRBD2|once|TRBV19|TRBJ2-2
CASSIRDRSGGVGTGELFF
TGTGCCAGTAGTATTCGGGACCGGAGCGGGGGGGTCGGAACCGGGGAGCTGTTTTTT
>TRBD1|-|TRBV19|TRBJ2-7
CASSIGPGQGDEQYF
TGTGCCAGTAGTATCGGTCCGGGACAGGGGGACGAGCAGTACTTC
>-|-|TRBV7-8|TRBJ2-3
CASSPRRGGGLADTQYF
TGTGCCAGCAGCCCGAGGAGGGGGGGCGGGTTGGCAGATACGCAGTATTTT
>-|-|TRBV12-3/TRBV12-4|TRBJ1-2
CASSYKGYTF
TGTGCCAGCAGTTATAAAGGCTACACCTTC
>TRBD2|-|TRBV18|TRBJ2-1
CASSPILAGDNEQFF
TGTGCCAGCTCACCGATACTAGCGGGAGACAATGAGCAGTTCTTC
>-|-|TRBV18|TRBJ1-3
CASSPQGAGNTIYF
TGTGCCAGCTCACCACAAGGGGCTGGAAACACCATATATTTT
>-|-|TRBV6-2/TRBV6-3|TRBJ2-2
CASSYSGGRTGELFF
TGTGCCAGCAGTTACTCGGGTGGGAGAACCGGGGAGCTGTTTTTT
>TRBD1|-|TRBV7-2|TRBJ2-4
CASSYRDSKNIQYF
TGTGCCAGCAGCTACCGGGACAGCAAAAACATTCAGTACTTC
>TRBD2|-|TRBV27|TRBJ2-5
CASSPRLLARETQYF
TGTGCCAGCAGTCCCCGATTACTAGCGAGGGAGACCCAGTACTTC
>TRBD1|-|TRBV27|TRBJ1-1
CASRPRTGMNTEAFF
TGTGCCAGCAGGCCCCGGACAGGGATGAACACTGAAGCTTTCTTT
>-|-|TRBV6-6|TRBJ1-4
CASSYRGNEKLFF
TGTGCCAGCAGTTACAGGGGGAATGAAAAACTGTTTTTT
>TRBD1|once|TRBV7-9|TRBJ1-3
CASSYPFGQGLSGNTIYF
TGTGCCAGCAGCTACCCTTTTGGACAGGGTCTATCTGGAAACACCATATATTTT
>TRBD1|-|TRBV28|TRBJ2-2
CASSTTGGNTGELFF
TGTGCCAGCAGCACCACAGGGGGTAACACCGGGGAGCTGTTTTTT
>TRBD2|-|TRBV5-1|TRBJ2-5
CASSLGLAGGNEETQYF
TGCGCCAGCAGCTTGGGACTAGCGGGGGGGAATGAAGAGACCCAGTACTTC
>-|-|TRBV28|TRBJ1-6
CASSSPGFNSPLHF
TGTGCCAGCAGTTCGCCAGGGTTTAATTCACCCCTCCACTTT
>-|once|TRBV14|TRBJ1-3
CASSRQQGNTIYF
TGTGCCAGCAGCCGGCAACAGGGAAACACCATATATTTT
>TRBD2|-|TRBV18|TRBJ2-1
CASSLAGGLKGEQFF
TGTGCCAGCTCACTAGCGGGGGGCCTCAAGGGGGAGCAGTTCTTC
>TRBD1|-|TRBV24-1|TRBJ1-4
CATSERQGRQDEKLFF
TGTGCCACCAGTGAACGACAGGGGAGGCAGGATGAAAAACTGTTTTTT
>-|-|TRBV7-9|TRBJ1-1
CASSSTGHRGGTEAFF
TGTGCCAGCAGCTCCACAGGACACCGCGGCGGCACTGAAGCTTTCTTT
>-|-|TRBV5-1|TRBJ2-1
CASRSDGGSSYNEQFF
TGCGCCAGCAGGTCTGATGGCGGTAGCTCCTACAATGAGCAGTTCTTC
>-|-|TRBV7-8|TRBJ1-5
CASSLQGGPQHF
TGTGCCAGCAGCCTTCAGGGTGGCCCCCAGCATTTT
>TRBD2|-|TRBV9|TRBJ2-5
CASSARAGGQETQYF
TGTGCCAGCAGCGCGAGGGCGGGGGGGCAAGAGACCCAGTACTTC
>-|-|TRBV18|TRBJ1-1
CASSPRGGNTEAFF
TGTGCCAGCTCACCCCGGGGGGGGAACACTGAAGCTTTCTTT
>TRBD1|once|TRBV5-1|TRBJ2-1
CASSRLDRMGDEQFF
TGCGCCAGCAGCCGTTTGGACAGGATGGGCGATGAGCAGTTCTTC
>TRBD1|-|TRBV18|TRBJ2-1
CASSRQTSGQGLNEQFF
TGTGCCAGCTCGCGCCAAACCTCGGGACAGGGTCTCAATGAGCAGTTCTTC
>-|-|TRBV9|TRBJ1-6
CASSPSVGVSYNSPLHF
TGTGCCAGCAGCCCGAGCGTAGGGGTATCCTATAATTCACCCCTCCACTTT
>TRBD1|-|TRBV19|TRBJ1-2
CASRRTGSNYGYTF
TGTGCCAGTAGACGGACAGGATCTAACTATGGCTACACCTTC
>TRBD1|-|TRBV18|TRBJ2-1
CASSPQTGDNEQFF
TGTGCCAGCTCACCACAGACAGGGGACAATGAGCAGTTCTTC
>-|-|TRBV9|TRBJ1-3
CASSAQGASGNTIYF
TGTGCCAGCAGCGCACAGGGAGCCTCTGGAAACACCATATATTTT
>-|-|TRBV28|TRBJ1-4
CASSSAQGINEKLFF
TGTGCCAGCAGTTCCGCACAGGGCATTAATGAAAAACTGTTTTTT
>-|-|TRBV7-2|TRBJ2-7
CASSLVRAGAPLEQYF
TGTGCCAGCAGCTTAGTAAGGGCAGGGGCTCCCCTCGAGCAGTACTTC
>TRBD2|-|TRBV7-2|TRBJ2-7
CASSLVERGKYEQYF
TGTGCCAGCAGCTTAGTAGAGCGGGGGAAGTACGAGCAGTACTTC
>TRBD2|-|TRBV9|TRBJ2-5
CASSATGGRLETQYF
TGTGCCAGCAGCGCAACGGGGGGGCGGCTCGAGACCCAGTACTTC
>-|few|TRBV10-2|TRBJ1-6
CASTSTDSPLHF
TGCGCCAGCACTAGCACGGATTCACCCCTCCACTTT
>-|-|TRBV11-2|TRBJ2-7
CASSPGGTYEQYF
TGTGCCAGCAGCCCGGGGGGCACCTACGAGCAGTACTTC
>TRBD2|-|TRBV5-1|TRBJ2-2
CASTSLAGNTGELFF
TGCGCCAGCACCTCCCTAGCGGGGAACACCGGGGAGCTGTTTTTT
>-|-|TRBV27|TRBJ1-1
CASSYLGAPEAFF
TGTGCCAGCAGTTACCTGGGGGCCCCAGAAGCTTTCTTT
>TRBD1|once|TRBV6-5|TRBJ1-1
CASSPRQGVGTEAFF
TGTGCCAGCAGTCCTCGACAGGGAGTGGGCACTGAAGCTTTCTTT
>-|-|TRBV19|TRBJ1-5
CASSISGGSIQPQHF
TGTGCCAGTAGTATTTCGGGAGGGAGTATACAGCCCCAGCATTTT
>-|few|TRBV12-5|TRBJ1-5
CASATSGGQPQHF
TGTGCTAGTGCCACCTCCGGGGGTCAGCCCCAGCATTTT
>-|-|TRBV4-3|TRBJ1-2
CASSQASLTRGYTF
TGCGCCAGCAGCCAAGCGAGCCTAACCCGTGGCTACACCTTC
>-|-|TRBV19|TRBJ2-5
CASSIDRNQETQYF
TGTGCCAGTAGTATAGACAGAAACCAAGAGACCCAGTACTTC
>-|-|TRBV25-1|TRBJ1-2
CASSELRGISDGYTF
TGTGCCAGCAGTGAATTGCGAGGGATTTCCGATGGCTACACCTTC
>TRBD1|-|TRBV27|TRBJ1-3
CASSSGQRNTIYF
TGTGCCAGCAGTTCGGGACAGAGAAACACCATATATTTT
>-|-|TRBV28|TRBJ1-1
CASNPHPMNTEAFF
TGTGCCAGCAACCCACACCCAATGAACACTGAAGCTTTCTTT
>-|-|TRBV5-1|TRBJ2-7
CASRAAAGYEQYF
TGCGCCAGCAGAGCAGCAGCGGGTTACGAGCAGTACTTC